A selection of T cell receptor beta chains follows, all from one sample in a study of Ad26.COV2.S vaccination and SARS-CoV-2 variants. The table came from immunoSEQ multiplex PCR; TCRdb's copy has only in-frame clones and leaves some out. The profile shows hundreds of thousands of clones, 89% of them singletons. The material was peripheral blood, obtained in a trial of Ad26.COV2.S vaccine versus placebo. The source of these receptors is a person between 18 and 65 years old who received the Ad26.COV2.S COVID-19 vaccine or a placebo. Each CDR3 is given with its conserved first and last residue. The D gene is left open where the match is weak. The size field is filled for only some rows; it gives once, few, many or a size class.

CDR3 protein | CDR3 DNA | clone size | J gene | V gene | D gene
CASSDTGTYGYTF | TGTGCCAGCAGTGACACAGGGACCTATGGCTACACCTTC | - | TRBJ1-2 | TRBV2 | -
CASSPAGGPGELFF | TGTGCCAGTAGTCCAGCGGGGGGGCCCGGGGAGCTGTTTTTT | - | TRBJ2-2 | TRBV19 | TRBD2
CASSLAGQNQETQYF | TGTGCCAGCAGCTTAGCGGGACAGAACCAAGAGACCCAGTACTTC | once | TRBJ2-5 | TRBV7-2 | TRBD1
CASSRTGVNEQFF | TGTGCCAGCAGCCGCACAGGGGTCAATGAGCAGTTCTTC | - | TRBJ2-1 | TRBV12-3/TRBV12-4 | TRBD1
CASSKVDEQFF | TGTGCCAGCAGCAAAGTGGATGAGCAGTTCTTC | - | TRBJ2-1 | TRBV21-1 | -
CATSRRDRDYEQYF | TGTGCCACCAGCAGGCGGGACAGGGATTACGAGCAGTACTTC | - | TRBJ2-7 | TRBV15 | TRBD1
CASSEASGLLYGYTF | TGTGCCAGCAGTGAAGCTTCGGGACTCTTATATGGCTACACCTTC | - | TRBJ1-2 | TRBV2 | -
CASSKQGTYEQYF | TGTGCCAGCAGCAAACAGGGAACCTACGAGCAGTACTTC | once | TRBJ2-7 | TRBV21-1 | -
CASSLVGRQGDGYTF | TGTGCCAGCAGCTTAGTAGGGAGACAGGGCGATGGCTACACCTTC | once | TRBJ1-2 | TRBV7-9 | TRBD1
CASSLSGRTEAFF | TGTGCCAGCAGTTTATCAGGGCGGACTGAAGCTTTCTTT | - | TRBJ1-1 | TRBV27 | -
CASSTQAGGPHEQFF | TGTGCCAGTAGTACCCAAGCGGGGGGGCCACATGAGCAGTTCTTC | once | TRBJ2-1 | TRBV19 | TRBD2
CATSLGQGQQGGYTF | TGTGCCACCTCACTGGGACAGGGTCAACAGGGTGGCTACACCTTC | - | TRBJ1-2 | TRBV5-4 | TRBD1
CAISDPSGYTF | TGTGCCATCAGTGACCCTAGTGGCTACACCTTC | - | TRBJ1-2 | TRBV10-3 | -
CASSFSAGGTGELFF | TGCGCCAGCAGCTTCTCTGCGGGGGGGACCGGGGAGCTGTTTTTT | - | TRBJ2-2 | TRBV5-1 | TRBD2
CAWSPGQYSNQPQHF | TGTGCCTGGAGTCCCGGGCAGTATAGCAATCAGCCCCAGCATTTT | - | TRBJ1-5 | TRBV30 | -
CLRGGSSYEQYF | TGTCTAAGGGGAGGATCCTCCTACGAGCAGTACTTC | - | TRBJ2-7 | TRBV24-1 | -